The 20 T cell receptor beta chains in this list originate from one sample, sequenced in a study of CD8+CD57+ T cells in acquired aplastic anemia. According to the study, genomic DNA was the template for TCR beta VDJ and CDR3 profiling. TCRdb reanalysed the reads using MiXCR and keeps one entry per CDR3 protein. The table has under 200,000 distinct CDR3 sequences, approximately 60% seen once. The sequenced sample was sorted CD4+, CD8+, or CD8+CD57+ T cells (not recorded which) from PBMCs. Receptors originate from a human donor in good health.

This clonotype was recorded a few times. The genes are TRBV6-5 and TRBJ1-6; maybe TRBD1 (6 bases). Germline CDR1 and CDR2: MNHEY and SVGAGI. V dropped 5 bases and J dropped 6 bases, with 14 bases sitting between them. This CDR3 comprises 15 residues. Here the CDR3 reads CASSPNGGRNSPLHF. As DNA, the CDR3 is TGTGCCAGCAGTCCGAACGGGGGGCGTAATTCACCCCTCCACTTT.

This chain uses TRBV5-1 with TRBJ2-7; D call uncertain. V dropped 3 bases and J dropped 7 bases, with 8 bases sitting between them. The CDR3 contains 11 residues. The germline gives CDR1 SGHRS, CDR2 YFSETQ. In DNA, the CDR3 is TGCGCCAGCAGCTCCTCCTGGGAGCAGTACTTC. It translates to CASSSSWEQYF.

The J gene is TRBJ2-6, the V gene TRBV5-1; the match to TRBD1 covers 8 bases. CDR1 SGHRS and CDR2 YFSETQ come from the germline V gene. The CDR3 runs to 17 residues. J gave up 3 bases and V 1 base, and 6 bases lay outside the gene matches. CDR3 sequence reads: CASSLPTGADGANVLTF. The CDR3 DNA follows: TGCGCCAGCAGCTTGCCGACAGGGGCAGATGGGGCCAACGTCCTGACTTTC.

This chain joins TRBV2 and TRBJ1-2; 11 bases map to TRBD1. The CDR3 runs 13 residues. Germline-derived CDR1 and CDR2 are SNHLY and FYNNEI. Trimming at V came to 7 bases and at J to 7 bases, leaving 5 bases not matched to a gene. The DNA for the CDR3 is TGTGCCAGCAAACCCGGGACAGGGGGTGGCTACACCTTC. Translating gives CASKPGTGGGYTF.

Turning to this clonotype: It may be a read error: a sequence one base away is much more abundant. The V and J genes are TRBV12-3 or TRBV12-4 and TRBJ1-3; D unresolved. The CDR3 contains 15 residues. The CDR3 reads CASSFERASGNTMYF. The DNA of the CDR3 is TGTGCCAGCAGTTTTGAAAGGGCCTCTGGAAACACCATGTATTTT.

The chain combines TRBV5-4 with TRBJ2-7; D may be TRBD1 or TRBD2 (5 bases each). The CDR3 totals 13 residues. The germline CDR1 and CDR2 sequences are SGHNT and YYREEE (reference sequence). V was clipped by 3 bases and J by 3 bases, with 10 bases between them. CDR3 in amino acids: CASSSGTNYEQYF. The CDR3, as DNA: TGTGCCAGCAGCTCAGGGACCAACTACGAGCAGTACTTC.

The gene calls are TRBV7-2 and TRBJ2-7; D unclear. This CDR3 is 12 amino acids long. Germline V CDR1 and CDR2: SGHTA, FQGNSA. V was pared by 2 bases and J by 6 bases, with 8 bases between. DNA for the CDR3: TGTGCCAGCAGCTTAATCGCTGTCGAGCAGTACTTC. Translating it yields CASSLIAVEQYF.

This chain joins TRBV30 and TRBJ1-2; the D is unclear. Per germline, CDR1 GTSNPN and CDR2 SVGIG (reference sequence). The CDR3 spans 14 residues. V lost 5 bases and J lost 1, with 14 bases in between. CDR3 region: CAWSDTTINYGYTF. The CDR3 bases are TGTGCCTGGTCAGACACCACCATTAACTATGGCTACACCTTC.

This clonotype was seen ten or more times. The V and J genes are TRBV7-2 and TRBJ2-1; TRBD2 aligns across 9 bases. The V segment lost 5 bases and the J segment 13 bases; nucleotides outside the gene matches: 9. Per the germline V gene, CDR1 is SGHTA and CDR2 is FQGNSA. CDR3 size: 13 residues. The DNA of the CDR3 is TGTGCCAGCAGCCCCAGACTAGCGGAGGACCAGTTCTTC. The encoded protein is CASSPRLAEDQFF.

The chain recombines TRBV12-3 or TRBV12-4 with TRBJ2-3; no reliable D call. The CDR3 contains 11 residues. V was pared by 6 bases and J by 5 bases, with 6 bases between. The CDR3 DNA sequence: TGTGCCAGCAGGGACGGAGATACGCAGTATTTT. This sequence encodes CASRDGDTQYF.

This chain links TRBV7-9 with TRBJ2-7; 8 positions agree with TRBD1. Germline-derived CDR1 and CDR2 are SEHNR and FQNEAQ (reference sequence). The CDR3 loop spans 14 amino acids. V lost 5 bases to trimming and J lost 3 bases; unmatched junction nucleotides: 6. As DNA, the CDR3 is TGTGCCAGCAGCCTTCACGACAGGGGCTACGAGCAGTACTTC. Translating gives CASSLHDRGYEQYF.

This chain uses TRBV5-1 with TRBJ2-7; TRBD1 might be the D (6 bases). Trimming removed 0 bases from V and 6 bases from J, with 13 bases in between. This CDR3 region has 14 residues. Germline V CDR1 and CDR2: SGHRS, YFSETQ. The CDR3 region is CASSLVTGEGEQYF. The CDR3 DNA is TGCGCCAGCAGCTTGGTGACAGGAGAAGGCGAGCAGTACTTC.

The rearrangement links TRBV24-1 to TRBJ2-3; D not resolved. Germline loops: CDR1 KGHDR, CDR2 SFDVKD. V was cut by 4 bases and J by 4 bases, with 5 bases left in between. The CDR3 has 12 residues. CDR3 in DNA: TGTGCCACCAGTGACCCGCCAGATACGCAGTATTTT. It is translated as CATSDPPDTQYF.

The chain has TRBV7-2 and TRBJ1-2; D not resolved. The germline CDR1 and CDR2 sequences are SGHTA and FQGNSA. This CDR3 spans 16 amino acids. Trimming cost V 4 bases and J 6 bases, with 21 bases left between them. The CDR3 sequence is CASSSRYGERTDGYTF. The DNA of the CDR3 is TGTGCCAGCAGCTCACGCTATGGGGAGAGGACGGATGGCTACACCTTC.

The rearrangement links TRBV2 to TRBJ1-3; D possibly corresponds to TRBD1 (5 bases). Trimming pared 7 bases from V and 0 bases from J, leaving 22 bases between. This CDR3 spans 18 amino acids. Germline V gene data show CDR1 as SNHLY and CDR2 as FYNNEI. CDR3: CASIGRDAENASGNTIYF. The CDR3 coding sequence is TGTGCCAGCATTGGGCGGGACGCCGAAAATGCCTCTGGAAACACCATATATTTT.

This clonotype has only one observation. The gene calls are TRBV3-1 and TRBJ1-6; 7 positions agree with TRBD1. The CDR3 is 16 amino acids. Germline V CDR1 and CDR2: LGHDT, YNNKEL (reference sequence). The V segment lost 0 bases and the J segment 6 bases; nucleotides outside the gene matches: 5. CDR3 bases: TGTGCCAGCAGCCAAGAGGGGACAGCGACTAATTCACCCCTCCACTTT. Its translation: CASSQEGTATNSPLHF.

Many counts were recorded for this clonotype. In nucleotides, the CDR3 is TGTGCCAACGGCCTCGGAGGACTAGCGGGAGAGGAGACCCAGTACTTC. This gives the protein CANGLGGLAGEETQYF. The V and J genes are TRBV2 and TRBJ2-5, with 13 bases matching TRBD2. Looked up from germline, CDR1 is SNHLY and CDR2 is FYNNEI. There are 16 residues in the CDR3. Losses at the gene ends were 10 bases for V and 5 bases for J; bases not matched to a gene: 13.

The V gene is TRBV2, the J gene TRBJ1-2; tentatively, D is TRBD1 (5 bases). The length of the CDR3 is 13 residues. V was pared by 6 bases and J by 1 base, with 9 bases between. The germline V gene encodes CDR1 SNHLY and CDR2 FYNNEI. CDR3 in DNA: TGTGCCAGCAGCGCTGACAGTAACTATGGCTACACCTTC. Translation: CASSADSNYGYTF.

The chain combines TRBV19 with TRBJ2-5; TRBD1 agrees at 7 bases. CDR3 size: 14 residues. CDR1 and CDR2 from the germline V gene are LNHDA and SQIVND (reference sequence). Trimming took 3 bases from V and 9 from J; bases not matched to a gene: 10. Here the CDR3 DNA reads TGTGCCAGTAGTATGGACAGGCCTGACGAGGCCCAGTACTTC. This sequence encodes CASSMDRPDEAQYF.

This clonotype was counted between two and nine times. The chain employs TRBV9 and TRBJ2-7, with TRBD2 matching 7 bases. The junction had 5 bases not matched to a gene; V was cut back by 0 bases and J by 2 bases. This CDR3 is built from 15 residues. CDR1 and CDR2 from the germline V gene are SGDLS and YYNGEE. In nucleotides, the CDR3 is TGTGCCAGCAGCGTAGATGGCGGGAGTCCCTACGAGCAGTACTTC. As protein: CASSVDGGSPYEQYF.